This TCR beta chain was identified in a study of T cell repertoires in cytomegalovirus infection. Study observations and caveats: Frequencies of public TCR beta families were cumulated, and this identified carriers of CMV plus the relevant HLA.

The CDR3 extends over 15 amino acids. Germline values: CDR1 LNHDA, CDR2 SQIVND (reference sequence). Trimming left V 3 bases short and J 0 bases short, with 10 bases between. This clonotype was seen a handful of times. Its antigen remains unidentified. From the reads, TCRdb called clonotypes with MiXCR, one entry per CDR3 protein. This repertoire shows approximately 630,000 distinct CDR3 sequences, roughly a quarter found once; its top ten account for 6.5% to 10%. The specimen sequenced was CD8+ T cells from PBMCs. This TCR came from a human donor in good health (CMV status not recorded). Some clones in this sample may be carry-over from other donors' samples. The gene calls are TRBV19 and TRBJ2-3; D not certain. CDR3 in amino acids: CASSILRVSTDTQYF. In DNA, the CDR3 is TGTGCCAGTAGTATTCTTCGCGTTAGCACAGATACGCAGTATTTT.